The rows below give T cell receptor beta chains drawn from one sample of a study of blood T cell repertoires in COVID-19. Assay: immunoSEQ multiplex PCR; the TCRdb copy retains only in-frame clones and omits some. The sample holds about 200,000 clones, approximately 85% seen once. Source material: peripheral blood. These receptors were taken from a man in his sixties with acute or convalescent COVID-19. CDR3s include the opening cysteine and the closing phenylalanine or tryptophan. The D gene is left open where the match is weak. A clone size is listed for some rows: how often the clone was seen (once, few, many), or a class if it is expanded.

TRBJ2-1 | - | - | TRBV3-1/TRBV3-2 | CASSQRGSSHYNEQFF | TGTGCCAGCAGCCAAAGGGGGTCCAGTCACTACAATGAGCAGTTCTTC
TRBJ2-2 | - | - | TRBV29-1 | CSVEFSQSYTGELFF | TGCAGCGTTGAATTTTCACAGAGTTACACCGGGGAGCTGTTTTTT
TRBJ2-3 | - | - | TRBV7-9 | CASRGNGIYTDTQYF | TGTGCCAGCAGGGGGAACGGGATCTACACAGATACGCAGTATTTT
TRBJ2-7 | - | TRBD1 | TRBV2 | CASSGTGGDRQVYEQYF | TGTGCCAGCAGTGGGACAGGGGGCGATCGGCAGGTCTACGAGCAGTACTTC
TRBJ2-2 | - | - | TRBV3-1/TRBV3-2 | CASSSFTGELFF | TGTGCCAGCAGCAGCTTCACCGGGGAGCTGTTTTTT
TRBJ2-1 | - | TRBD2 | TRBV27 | CASNRGGSGPWGNEQFF | TGTGCCAGCAACCGGGGAGGTAGCGGGCCATGGGGCAATGAGCAGTTCTTC
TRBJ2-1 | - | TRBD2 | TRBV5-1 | CASSLGPGLAGVRTYNEQFF | TGCGCCAGCAGCTTGGGCCCGGGACTAGCGGGAGTAAGGACCTACAATGAGCAGTTCTTC
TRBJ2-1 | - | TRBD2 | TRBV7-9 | CASSLTSGYNEQFF | TGTGCCAGCAGCTTGACTAGCGGGTACAATGAGCAGTTCTTC
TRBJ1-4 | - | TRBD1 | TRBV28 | CASSSGGTTNEKLFF | TGTGCCAGCAGTTCAGGGGGAACAACTAATGAAAAACTGTTTTTT
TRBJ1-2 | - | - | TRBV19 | CASSIEGSFYGYTF | TGTGCCAGTAGTATAGAGGGCAGCTTCTATGGCTACACCTTC
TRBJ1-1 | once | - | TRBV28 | CASSRTGNTEAFF | TGTGCCAGCAGCCGAACCGGGAACACTGAAGCTTTCTTT
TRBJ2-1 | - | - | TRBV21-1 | CASTTNTSGMQFF | TGTGCCAGCACCACAAACACTAGCGGGATGCAGTTCTTC
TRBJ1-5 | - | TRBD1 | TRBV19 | CASSIGQGGQPQHF | TGTGCCAGTAGTATAGGACAGGGGGGTCAGCCCCAGCATTTT
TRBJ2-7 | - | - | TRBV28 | CASSLAGAGSGYEQYF | TGTGCCAGCAGTTTGGCAGGGGCTGGATCGGGCTACGAGCAGTACTTC
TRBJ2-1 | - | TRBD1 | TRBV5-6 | CASSLVGGEAYNEQFF | TGTGCCAGCAGCTTGGTAGGGGGCGAAGCCTACAATGAGCAGTTCTTC
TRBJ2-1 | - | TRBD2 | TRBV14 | CASSPWEGSRNEQFF | TGTGCCAGCAGCCCATGGGAGGGATCGAGGAATGAGCAGTTCTTC
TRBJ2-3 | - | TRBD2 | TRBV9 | CASSVGRAGGQKDTQYF | TGTGCCAGCAGCGTAGGTCGAGCGGGAGGCCAGAAGGATACGCAGTATTTT
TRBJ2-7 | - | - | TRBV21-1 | CASSKKRRAYEQYF | TGTGCCAGCAGCAAAAAAAGGAGGGCCTACGAGCAGTACTTC
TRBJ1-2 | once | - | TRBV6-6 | CASSYKVPGNYGYTF | TGTGCCAGCAGTTACAAGGTCCCGGGGAACTATGGCTACACCTTC
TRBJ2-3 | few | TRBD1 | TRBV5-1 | CASRGQGAMPDTQYF | TGCGCCAGCCGCGGACAGGGGGCGATGCCAGATACGCAGTATTTT
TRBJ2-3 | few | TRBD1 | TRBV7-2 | CASSTRPGQGADTQYF | TGTGCCAGCAGCACCCGGCCGGGACAGGGGGCCGATACGCAGTATTTT
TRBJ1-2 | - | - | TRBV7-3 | CASSRESTFYGYTF | TGTGCCAGCAGCCGAGAGTCCACCTTTTATGGCTACACCTTC
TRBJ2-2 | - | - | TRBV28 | CASSLVARGELFF | TGTGCCAGCAGTTTGGTAGCACGCGGGGAGCTGTTTTTT
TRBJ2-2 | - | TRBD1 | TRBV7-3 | CASSSDRGVTGELFF | TGTGCCAGCAGCTCAGACAGGGGCGTCACCGGGGAGCTGTTTTTT
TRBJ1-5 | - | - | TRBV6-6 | CASTPTGIYQPQHF | TGTGCCAGCACCCCTACAGGGATTTATCAGCCCCAGCATTTT
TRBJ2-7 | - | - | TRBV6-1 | CASSEPGNSYEQYF | TGTGCCAGCAGTGAACCGGGAAACTCCTACGAGCAGTACTTC
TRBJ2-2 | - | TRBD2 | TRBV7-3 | CASSLKALFAGGTQGELFF | TGTGCCAGCAGCTTAAAAGCCCTCTTTGCGGGGGGCACCCAGGGGGAGCTGTTTTTT
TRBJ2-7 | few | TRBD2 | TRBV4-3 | CASSLRSGGSYEQYF | TGCGCCAGCAGCCTTCGCAGCGGGGGCTCCTACGAGCAGTACTTC
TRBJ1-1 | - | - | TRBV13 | CASSLAGSSEAFF | TGTGCCAGCAGCTTGGCGGGGTCCTCTGAAGCTTTCTTT
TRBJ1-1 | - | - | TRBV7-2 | CASSDYTEAFF | TGTGCCAGCAGCGACTACACTGAAGCTTTCTTT
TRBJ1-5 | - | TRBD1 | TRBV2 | CASCEQGSNQPQHF | TGTGCCAGTTGTGAACAGGGGAGCAATCAGCCCCAGCATTTT
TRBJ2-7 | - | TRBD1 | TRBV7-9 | CASSLAVATGGDEQYF | TGTGCCAGCAGCTTAGCTGTCGCGACAGGGGGCGACGAGCAGTACTTC
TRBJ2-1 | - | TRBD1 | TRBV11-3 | CASSSRTGRDEQFF | TGTGCCAGCAGCTCCAGGACAGGGCGGGATGAGCAGTTCTTC
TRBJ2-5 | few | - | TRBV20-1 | CSAEAGETQYF | TGCAGTGCGGAAGCAGGGGAGACCCAGTACTTC
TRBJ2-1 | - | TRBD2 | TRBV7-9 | CASSFPPGLALFF | TGTGCCAGCAGCTTCCCGCCGGGACTAGCTTTGTTCTTC